The sequence of this TCR beta chain was determined in a study of blood T cell repertoires in COVID-19. In the authors' methods: Using reference gene primer amplification, nucleated cell counts were estimated. TCRdb's copy holds only in-frame clones and misses some; the assay was immunoSEQ multiplex PCR. V, J and clone size reflect that table, while D and trimming were determined from the DNA. The top ten hold more than 5% of the sample, which has about 100,000 clones, around 90% seen once. With 2 bases removed from V and 5 bases from J, the gap between germline ends came to 10 bases. Germline CDR1 LGHDT, CDR2 YNNKEL (reference sequence). The CDR3 sequence is 14 residues long.

The chain recombines TRBV3-1 (or the pseudogene TRBV3-2) with TRBJ2-1, with a possible D match to TRBD1 (6 bases). This TCR derives from a woman between 50 and 59 years old with COVID-19, enrolled during active disease. The sequencing input was peripheral blood. CDR3 sequence: CASSQHRTDNEQFF. CDR3 nucleotides: TGTGCCAGCAGCCAACATCGGACAGACAATGAGCAGTTCTTC.